The 5 T cell receptor beta chains reported below all come from one sample, sequenced in a study of CD8+CD57+ T cells in acquired aplastic anemia. Genomic DNA served as template for TCR beta VDJ and CDR3 profiling. One entry per CDR3 protein, called by TCRdb with MiXCR from the reads. The sample holds roughly 51,000 distinct CDR3 sequences; around 70% are singletons and the top ten take approximately 34%. The sample taken for sequencing was sorted CD4+, CD8+, or CD8+CD57+ T cells (not recorded which) from PBMCs. Every receptor here comes from a human donor in good health, serving as a control.

By share of the sample, this clonotype is medium-sized. CDR3 in DNA: TGCAGTGCTACCATGTTAGCGAACCAAGAGACCCAGTACTTC. Translation: CSATMLANQETQYF. The chain joins TRBV20-1 to TRBJ2-5, with a possible D match to TRBD2 (5 bases). The CDR3 has 14 amino acids. Per the germline V gene, CDR1 is DFQATT and CDR2 is SNEGSKA (reference sequence). V lost 4 bases to trimming and J lost 0 bases, with 12 bases between them.

This chain's CDR3 is CSVGDRVGEQYF. CDR3 bases: TGCAGCGTTGGGGACAGGGTTGGCGAGCAGTACTTC. The chain combines TRBV29-1 with TRBJ2-7, with 9 bases aligning to TRBD1. The CDR3 consists of 12 residues. Germline V gene lookup returns CDR1 SQVTM and CDR2 ANQGSEA. V shed 4 bases and J 6 bases; nucleotides not matched to a gene: 4.

This rearrangement joins TRBV9 to TRBJ2-7; D might be TRBD1 or TRBD2, each matching 5 bases. The V end lost 2 bases, the J end lost 3 bases, and 9 bases lay between the germline ends. The CDR3 runs 13 residues. Germline CDR1 is SGDLS and CDR2 is YYNGEE. CDR3 in amino acids: CASSVGASYEQYF. CDR3 sequence (DNA): TGTGCCAGCAGCGTCGGGGCCAGCTACGAGCAGTACTTC.

The chain uses TRBV7-3 and TRBJ2-3; the D gene is possibly TRBD2 (6 bases). This CDR3 contains 11 residues. Trimming stripped 2 bases from V and 10 bases from J, with 7 bases between. Germline V gene sequence: CDR1 SGHTA, CDR2 FQGTGA. Written as DNA, the CDR3 is TGTGCCAGCAGCTTATCGGGGGCGCAGTATTTT. Its translation is CASSLSGAQYF.

A remark on this clonotype: At one of its ends the junction is not consistent with the germline gene, which may arise from a read error. The chain combines TRBV20-1 with TRBJ2-1; D unclear. Germline CDR1 DFQATT, CDR2 SNEGSKA (reference sequence). The CDR3 extends over 15 amino acids. The CDR3 is CSARDGDDAYNEQFF. The CDR3 DNA reads as TGCAGCGCTAGAGATGGCGATGATGCCTACAATGAGCAGTTCTTC.